This T cell receptor (beta chain) was sequenced during a study of T cell responses to AZD1222 COVID-19 vaccine. Notes on the study in general: Targets within unmutated variant regions were reportedly found for nearly half of spike-specific TCRs. Only a handful of AZD1222 recipients tested seropositive at baseline.

From germline, CDR1 is ENHRY and CDR2 SYGVKD. The V segment lost 2 bases and the J segment 7 bases; nucleotides outside the gene matches: 9. CDR3 size: 16 residues. Details on this clone: Its specificity is not known.

Data came from immunoSEQ multiplex PCR; TCRdb stores just in-frame clones and leaves some out. The sample yields 120,000 or so clones, approximately 90% seen once. The sequence came from an adult in good health. The starting material was peripheral blood, obtained on day 0 of AZD1222 vaccination. This sequence joins TRBV10-3 and TRBJ2-1; TRBD2 matches at 9 bases. CDR3 sequence (DNA): TGTGCCATCAGTGAGGGCGCGGGAGGGCCGTTTAATGAGCAGTTCTTC. As protein: CAISEGAGGPFNEQFF.